A selection of T cell receptor beta chains follows, all from one sample in a study of CD8 T cells in Susac syndrome. TCRdb called the immunoSEQ multiplex PCR reads again in MiXCR, with one record for every CDR3 protein. Of approximately 300,000 distinct CDR3 sequences listed, about 82% are singletons. The sequencing sample was made of CD8+ T cells from PBMCs. The receptors here all came from a human donor with multiple sclerosis. The CDR3 runs from the conserved cysteine through the conserved F or W. A D gene is named only where the DNA matches it firmly. Rows give clone size only sometimes, using once, few, many, or a class for an expanded clone.

V gene,clone size,D gene,J gene,CDR3 DNA,CDR3 protein
TRBV28,.,.,TRBJ2-7,TGTGCCAGCAGTTTCTCGGGATCGTGGGACGAGCAGTACTTC,CASSFSGSWDEQYF
TRBV7-2,.,TRBD1,TRBJ2-6,TGTGCCAGCAGCGAGGACCCAAGGGGGCTCGGGGCCAACGTCCTGACTTTC,CASSEDPRGLGANVLTF
TRBV24-1,.,.,TRBJ2-7,TGTGCCACCAGTATGGAAGAGGGGAAATCCTACGAGCAGTACTTC,CATSMEEGKSYEQYF
TRBV9,.,.,TRBJ1-1,TGTGCCAGCAGCGGAAGGACAGTTGAAGCTTTCTTT,CASSGRTVEAFF
TRBV6-2/TRBV6-3,once,TRBD2,TRBJ2-2,TGTGCCAGCAGGTGGAGCGGGAGCGTAAACGGGGAGCTGTTTTTT,CASRWSGSVNGELFF
TRBV25-1,.,.,TRBJ2-1,TGTGCCAGCAGTAAGATAAGACTAGACTCCTACAATGAGCAGTTCTTC,CASSKIRLDSYNEQFF
TRBV5-4,.,.,TRBJ2-7,TGTGCCAGCAGCTCCGGGACAAGCGATTACGAGCAGTACTTC,CASSSGTSDYEQYF
TRBV15,.,TRBD2,TRBJ2-4,TGTGCCACCAGCAATAGACTAGCGGGAGAAAACATTCAGTACTTC,CATSNRLAGENIQYF
TRBV5-6,.,TRBD1,TRBJ2-1,TGTGCCAGCAGCCCAGGTGGACAGGGCTACAATGAGCAGTTCTTC,CASSPGGQGYNEQFF
TRBV19,.,.,TRBJ2-7,TGTGCCAGTAGTGCGGGACCGACCCTCTACGAGCAGTACTTC,CASSAGPTLYEQYF
TRBV6-5,.,TRBD1,TRBJ1-1,TGTGCCAGCAGTTACACGGACAGGGGGAACACTGAAGCTTTCTTT,CASSYTDRGNTEAFF
TRBV25-1,.,TRBD1,TRBJ1-1,TGTGCCAGCACCCTGGGACAGAAAGCTTTCTTT,CASTLGQKAFF
TRBV30,.,TRBD2,TRBJ2-1,TGTGCCTGGAGTGGGGGACTAGCGGCGCCTGGGGGGCAGTTCTTC,CAWSGGLAAPGGQFF
TRBV28,.,.,TRBJ1-5,TGTGCCAGCAGTTTCCACGACAGCCACGGGATTAGCAATCAGCCCCAGCATTTT,CASSFHDSHGISNQPQHF
TRBV11-2,.,TRBD1,TRBJ2-7,TGTGCCAGCAGCTCTTTCCGGGACAGGGGGCACGAGCAGTACTTC,CASSSFRDRGHEQYF
TRBV12-3/TRBV12-4,.,.,TRBJ2-3,TGTGCCAGCAGTTCCCCGGTTCGGGTCGGCACAGATACGCAGTATTTT,CASSSPVRVGTDTQYF
TRBV6-5,.,TRBD1,TRBJ2-7,TGTGCCAGCAGCTACTCCGAGGGGGCTGGGTACGAGCAGTACTTC,CASSYSEGAGYEQYF
TRBV5-6,once,.,TRBJ1-2,TGTGCCAGCAGCTTGGGGGCGGGTAACTATGGCTACACCTTC,CASSLGAGNYGYTF
TRBV27,few,.,TRBJ1-2,TGTGCCAGCACCCCAACGTGGGGTGTCCACGGCTACACCTTC,CASTPTWGVHGYTF
TRBV10-3,.,.,TRBJ1-4,TGTGCCATCAGTGACGAGGGGGATTTGGGTGAAAAACTGTTTTTT,CAISDEGDLGEKLFF
TRBV11-2,.,.,TRBJ2-5,TGTGCCAGCAGCTTATGGGGTTTGGAGACCCAGTACTTC,CASSLWGLETQYF
TRBV6-5,.,.,TRBJ1-1,TGTGCCAGCGCCCTTGGACCGAACACTGAAGCTTTCTTT,CASALGPNTEAFF
TRBV27,.,.,TRBJ1-5,TGTGCCAGCAGTTTGGGAGCTAGCAATCAGCCCCAGCATTTT,CASSLGASNQPQHF
TRBV30,.,.,TRBJ1-6,TGTGCCTGGAGTGTACTCTTAGGGGGTAATTCACCCCTCCACTTT,CAWSVLLGGNSPLHF
TRBV4-3,.,.,TRBJ1-4,TGCGCCAGCAGCCAACGGAGCGGCAGGGAGTGGTGGTCTGCGGAAAAACTGTTTTTT,CASSQRSGREWWSAEKLFF
TRBV7-9,.,.,TRBJ2-3,TGTGCCAGCAGCCCTCTCCAGGGACCCCTATTTGCTACGCAGTATTTT,CASSPLQGPLFATQYF
TRBV7-9,.,TRBD1,TRBJ1-4,TGTGCCAGCAGAGCGAGCCACAGGGGACGTGGTGAAAAACTGTTTTTT,CASRASHRGRGEKLFF
TRBV5-4,.,.,TRBJ2-3,TGTGCCAGTCGTTCAGTGGGAGATCGAACAGATACGCAGTATTTT,CASRSVGDRTDTQYF
TRBV20-1,.,.,TRBJ2-7,TGCAGTGCTAGACGACAGAGCTCCTACGAGCAGTACTTC,CSARRQSSYEQYF
TRBV5-1,.,TRBD2,TRBJ2-2,TGCGCCAGCAGCCCGGGACTAGCGGGCCCCGGGGAGCTGTTTTTT,CASSPGLAGPGELFF
TRBV30,.,.,TRBJ2-2,TGTGCCTGGAGCCGCGGAGCGGGCACCGGGGGGCTGTTTTTT,CAWSRGAGTGGLFF
TRBV28,.,.,TRBJ2-7,TGTGCCAGCAGTTCGCCCGATGAACAGGTTCACTACGAGCAGTACTTC,CASSSPDEQVHYEQYF
TRBV20-1,.,TRBD2,TRBJ2-7,TGCAGTGCTAGAGATTATCGCTCTAGCGGGGGTACTCCCTACGAGCAGTACTTC,CSARDYRSSGGTPYEQYF
TRBV2,.,.,TRBJ2-7,TGTGCCAGCGAGCCCGCCTCCTACGAGCAGTACTTC,CASEPASYEQYF
TRBV9,.,.,TRBJ1-3,TGTGCCAGCTCTCTGGATAGTGGAAACACCATATATTTT,CASSLDSGNTIYF
TRBV7-9,.,.,TRBJ1-1,TGTGCCAGCAGCCCACCGACAGTGAACACTGAAGCTTTCTTT,CASSPPTVNTEAFF
TRBV11-2,.,TRBD1,TRBJ2-7,TGTGCCAGCAGCTTAGATATCGGACAGGGGTACGAGCAGTACTTC,CASSLDIGQGYEQYF
TRBV4-2,.,.,TRBJ1-2,TGTGCCAGCAGCCCTCAAAGCGAGGGGAGTAGCTACACCTTC,CASSPQSEGSSYTF
TRBV19,.,TRBD1,TRBJ2-2,TGTGCCAGTAAAGGGAGAGGGGGCGAGAACACCGGGGAGCTGTTTTTT,CASKGRGGENTGELFF
TRBV11-2,.,TRBD2,TRBJ2-3,TGTGCCAGCAGAAATCTAGCGGTTAACACAGATACGCAGTATTTT,CASRNLAVNTDTQYF
TRBV5-6,.,.,TRBJ1-2,TGTGCCAGCAGCTTGGCGGAGCTCCGCTACACCTTC,CASSLAELRYTF
TRBV27,.,TRBD1,TRBJ2-7,TGTGCCAGCAGTTTTTCCGGGACAGGGCCCTACGAGCAGTACTTC,CASSFSGTGPYEQYF
TRBV29-1,.,.,TRBJ2-1,TGCAGCGTTGAAGAGGGGGTTGAGCAGTTCTTC,CSVEEGVEQFF
TRBV6-1,.,.,TRBJ2-7,TGTGCCAGCACCCCCTTAGGCATTAGTCGGGCCTACGAGCAGTACTTC,CASTPLGISRAYEQYF
TRBV15,.,.,TRBJ2-7,TGTGCCACCAGCGATGACGGGAGCTCCTACGAGCAGTACTTC,CATSDDGSSYEQYF
TRBV28,once,.,TRBJ1-1,TGTGCCAGCAGTTCCCCCTATAAGAACACTGAAGCTTTCTTT,CASSSPYKNTEAFF
TRBV4-1,.,.,TRBJ2-7,TGCGCCAGCAGCCAGGGGGAGATTAACGAGCAGTACTTC,CASSQGEINEQYF
TRBV27,.,.,TRBJ1-1,TGTGCCAGCAGTGCGTATGGGCCGAACACTGAAGCTTTCTTT,CASSAYGPNTEAFF
TRBV20-1,.,.,TRBJ1-1,TGCAGTGCTGACCTTCCAGGGCGGAACACTGAAGCTTTCTTT,CSADLPGRNTEAFF
TRBV28,.,.,TRBJ2-7,TGTGCCAGCAGATTTGTTCAGGATTACGAGCAGTACTTC,CASRFVQDYEQYF
TRBV19,.,.,TRBJ1-1,TGTGCCAGTAATACGGCGGCATTTATGAACACTGAAGCTTTCTTT,CASNTAAFMNTEAFF
TRBV4-3,.,.,TRBJ2-1,TGCGCCAGCAGCCAAGACGGTAGCGGAACCTACAATGAGCAGTTCTTC,CASSQDGSGTYNEQFF
TRBV27,.,TRBD1,TRBJ1-2,TGTGCCAGCAGCCCGACAGGGGGCTTGGGTGGCTACACCTTC,CASSPTGGLGGYTF
TRBV7-9,.,TRBD2,TRBJ2-5,TGTGCCAGCAGCTCACCATGGACTAGCGGACAAGAGACCCAGTACTTC,CASSSPWTSGQETQYF
TRBV30,once,.,TRBJ1-6,TGTGCCTGGCGGAGCTCCTATAATTCACCCCTCCACTTT,CAWRSSYNSPLHF
TRBV9,.,.,TRBJ1-2,TGTGCCAGCAGCGTTCAGGAGCTTGGCGGCTACACCTTC,CASSVQELGGYTF
TRBV6-2/TRBV6-3,.,.,TRBJ2-5,TGTGCCAGCAGCCCCCTGAAGAGCCAAGAGACCCAGTACTTC,CASSPLKSQETQYF
TRBV5-1,.,TRBD2,TRBJ2-2,TGCGCCAGCAGCTCCTCACCCGTCCACCGACTAGCGGGAGGGCAAACCGGGGAGCTGTTTTTT,CASSSSPVHRLAGGQTGELFF
TRBV24-1,once,.,TRBJ2-6,TGTGCCACCAGTGATTTGAACTCTGGGGCCAACGTCCTGACTTTC,CATSDLNSGANVLTF
TRBV7-9,.,TRBD2,TRBJ2-2,TGTGTTGGACTAGTCAGGACCGGGGAGCTGTTTTTT,CVGLVRTGELFF